The following is a TCR beta chain sequence with its context. The germline V and J ends were trimmed by 1 base and 9 bases, with 10 bases remaining between them. CDR1 LGHNT and CDR2 FRNRAP come from the germline V gene. The CDR3 totals 13 residues. The data are from a study of blood T cell repertoires in COVID-19. On the study more broadly: Sites in the United States, Italy and Spain provided acute and convalescent COVID-19 samples.

Seattle participants joined during active infection and were tracked over time. Assay: immunoSEQ multiplex PCR; the TCRdb copy retains only in-frame clones and omits some. The table lists 300,000 to 350,000 clones, roughly 89% of them singletons, with approximately 9.3% in the top ten. The chain combines TRBV12-5 with TRBJ2-1; TRBD2 is a possible D gene (6 bases). The clonotype was recovered from a man in his thirties or forties with COVID-19, enrolled during active disease. The sequenced sample consisted of peripheral blood. CDR3 in amino acids: CASGLGAGIEQFF. In DNA form, the CDR3 reads TGTGCTAGTGGTTTGGGGGCGGGAATTGAGCAGTTCTTC.